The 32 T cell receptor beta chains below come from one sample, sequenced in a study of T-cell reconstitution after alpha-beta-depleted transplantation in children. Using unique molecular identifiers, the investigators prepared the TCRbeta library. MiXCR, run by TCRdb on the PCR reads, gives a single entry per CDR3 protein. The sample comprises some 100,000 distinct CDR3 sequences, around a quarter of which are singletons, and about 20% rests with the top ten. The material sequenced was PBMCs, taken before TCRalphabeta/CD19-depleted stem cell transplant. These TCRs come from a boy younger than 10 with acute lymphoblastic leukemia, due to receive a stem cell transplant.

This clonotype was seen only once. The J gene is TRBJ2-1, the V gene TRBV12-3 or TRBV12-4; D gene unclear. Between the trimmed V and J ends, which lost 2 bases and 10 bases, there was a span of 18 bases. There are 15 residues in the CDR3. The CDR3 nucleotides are TGTGCCAGCAGTTTAAATCCTCCAGGCCTCGACGAGCAGTTCTTC. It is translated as CASSLNPPGLDEQFF.

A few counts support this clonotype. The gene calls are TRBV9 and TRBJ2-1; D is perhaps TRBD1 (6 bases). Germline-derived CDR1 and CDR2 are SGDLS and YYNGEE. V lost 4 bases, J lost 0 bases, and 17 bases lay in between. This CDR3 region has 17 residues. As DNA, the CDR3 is TGTGCCAGCAGCCTTTGGGACACCCTGAGCTCCTACAATGAGCAGTTCTTC. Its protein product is CASSLWDTLSSYNEQFF.

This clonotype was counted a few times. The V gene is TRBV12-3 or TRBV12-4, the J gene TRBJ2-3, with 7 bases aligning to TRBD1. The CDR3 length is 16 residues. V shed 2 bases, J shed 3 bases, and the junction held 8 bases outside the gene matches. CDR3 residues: CASSLPGGSQTDTQYF. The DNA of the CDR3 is TGTGCCAGCAGTTTACCAGGGGGTAGTCAGACAGATACGCAGTATTTT.

Here the CDR3 reads CASSLAELGVEQFF. As DNA, the CDR3 is TGTGCCAGCAGTTTAGCGGAGTTGGGCGTTGAGCAGTTCTTC. V usage is TRBV2 and J usage is TRBJ2-1; TRBD2 is a possible D gene (6 bases). Deletions cut 5 bases from V and 9 bases from J, with 17 bases between. This CDR3 is built from 14 residues. CDR1 SNHLY and CDR2 FYNNEI come from the germline V gene. The whole variable domain, filled in from reference TRBV2 and TRBJ2-1, reads EPEVTQTPSHQVTQMGQEVILRCVPISNHLYFYWYRQILGQKVEFLVSFYNNEISEKSEIFDDQFSVERPDGSNFTLKIRSTKLEDSAMYFCASSLAELGVEQFFGPGTRLTVL.

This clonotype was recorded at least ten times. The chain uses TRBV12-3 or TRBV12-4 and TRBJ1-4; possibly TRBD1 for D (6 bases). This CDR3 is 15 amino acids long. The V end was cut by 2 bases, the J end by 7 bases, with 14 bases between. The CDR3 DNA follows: TGTGCCAGCAGTTTAACCCCGGGGGGGCGTGAAAAACTGTTTTTT. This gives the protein CASSLTPGGREKLFF.

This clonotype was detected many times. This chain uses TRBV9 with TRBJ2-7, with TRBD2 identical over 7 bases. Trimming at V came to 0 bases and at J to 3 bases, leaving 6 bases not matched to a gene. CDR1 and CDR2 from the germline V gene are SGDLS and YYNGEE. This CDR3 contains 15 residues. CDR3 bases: TGTGCCAGCAGCGTAGAGCCTAGCGGAAGCTACGAGCAGTACTTC. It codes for CASSVEPSGSYEQYF.

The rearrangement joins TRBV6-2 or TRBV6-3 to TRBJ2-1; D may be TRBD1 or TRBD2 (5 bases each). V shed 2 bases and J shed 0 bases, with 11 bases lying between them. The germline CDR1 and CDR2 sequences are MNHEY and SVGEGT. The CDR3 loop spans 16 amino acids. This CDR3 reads CASSYGREPSYNEQFF. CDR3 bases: TGTGCCAGCAGTTACGGCAGGGAGCCCTCCTACAATGAGCAGTTCTTC.

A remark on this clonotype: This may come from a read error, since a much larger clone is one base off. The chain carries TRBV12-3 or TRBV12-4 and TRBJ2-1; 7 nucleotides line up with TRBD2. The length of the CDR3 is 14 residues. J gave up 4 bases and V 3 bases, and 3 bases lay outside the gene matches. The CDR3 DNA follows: TGTGCCAGCAGTTTTCGCGGGGGATACAATGAGCAGTTCTTC. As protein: CASSFRGGYNEQFF.

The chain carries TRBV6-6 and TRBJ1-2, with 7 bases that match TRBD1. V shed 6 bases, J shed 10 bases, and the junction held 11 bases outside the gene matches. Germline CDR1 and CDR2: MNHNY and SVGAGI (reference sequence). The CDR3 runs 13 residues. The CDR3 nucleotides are TGTGCCAGCAGCACCGGGACAGTCTCGTTCTACACCTTC. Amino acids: CASSTGTVSFYTF.

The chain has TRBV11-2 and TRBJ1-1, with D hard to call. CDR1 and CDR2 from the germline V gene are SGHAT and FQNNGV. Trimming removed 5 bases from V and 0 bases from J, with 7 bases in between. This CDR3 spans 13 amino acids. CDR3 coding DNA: TGTGCCAGCAGCCCGGACGTGAACACTGAAGCTTTCTTT. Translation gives CASSPDVNTEAFF. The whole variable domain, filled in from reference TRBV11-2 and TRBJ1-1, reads EAGVAQSPRYKIIEKRQSVAFWCNPISGHATLYWYQQILGQGPKLLIQFQNNGVVDDSQLPKDRFSAERLKGVDSTLKIQPAKLEDSAVYLCASSPDVNTEAFFGQGTRLTVV.

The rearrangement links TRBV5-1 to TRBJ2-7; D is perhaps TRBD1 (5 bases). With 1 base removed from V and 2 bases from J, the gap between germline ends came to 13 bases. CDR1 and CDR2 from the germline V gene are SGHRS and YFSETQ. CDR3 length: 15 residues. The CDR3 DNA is TGCGCCAGCAGCTTGCTTACAGGAAGGACCTACGAGCAGTACTTC. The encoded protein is CASSLLTGRTYEQYF.

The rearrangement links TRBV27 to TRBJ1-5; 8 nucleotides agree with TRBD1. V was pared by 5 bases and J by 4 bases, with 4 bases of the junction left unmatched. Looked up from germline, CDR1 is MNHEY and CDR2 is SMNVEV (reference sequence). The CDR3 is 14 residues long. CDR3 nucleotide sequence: TGTGCCAGCAGTCGAGACAGGGGAAATCAGCCCCAGCATTTT. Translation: CASSRDRGNQPQHF.

In DNA form, the CDR3 reads TGTGCCAGCAGCTATTCCGACCGGGACTCCTACGAGCAGTACTTC. Translating it yields CASSYSDRDSYEQYF. This sequence joins TRBV27 and TRBJ2-7; a possible D gene is TRBD2 (5 bases). Deletions cut 6 bases from V and 0 bases from J, with 15 bases between. Germline values: CDR1 MNHEY, CDR2 SMNVEV (reference sequence). The CDR3 loop spans 15 amino acids.

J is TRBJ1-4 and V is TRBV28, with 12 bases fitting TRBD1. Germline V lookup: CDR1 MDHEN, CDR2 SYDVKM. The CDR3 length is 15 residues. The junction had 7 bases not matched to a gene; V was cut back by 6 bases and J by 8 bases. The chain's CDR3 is CASRHSGTGGEKLFF. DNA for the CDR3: TGTGCCAGCAGACACTCCGGGACAGGGGGCGAAAAACTGTTTTTT.

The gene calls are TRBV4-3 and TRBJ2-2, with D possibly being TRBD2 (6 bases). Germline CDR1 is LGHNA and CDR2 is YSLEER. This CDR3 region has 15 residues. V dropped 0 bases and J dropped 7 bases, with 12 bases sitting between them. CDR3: CASSQDPGGNGELFF. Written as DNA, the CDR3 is TGCGCCAGCAGCCAAGATCCGGGCGGGAACGGGGAGCTGTTTTTT.

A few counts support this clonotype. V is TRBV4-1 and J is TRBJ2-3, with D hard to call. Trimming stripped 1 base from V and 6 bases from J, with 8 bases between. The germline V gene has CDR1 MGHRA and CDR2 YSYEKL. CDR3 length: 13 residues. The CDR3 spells CASSQVGLDTQYF. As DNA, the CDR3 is TGCGCCAGCAGCCAAGTCGGCTTGGATACGCAGTATTTT.

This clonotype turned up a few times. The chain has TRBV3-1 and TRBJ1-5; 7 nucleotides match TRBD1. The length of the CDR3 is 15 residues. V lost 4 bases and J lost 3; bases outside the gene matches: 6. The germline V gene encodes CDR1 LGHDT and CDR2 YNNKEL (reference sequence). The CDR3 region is CASSPSRGPNQPQHF. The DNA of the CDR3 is TGTGCCAGCAGCCCCTCGAGGGGGCCCAATCAGCCCCAGCATTTT.

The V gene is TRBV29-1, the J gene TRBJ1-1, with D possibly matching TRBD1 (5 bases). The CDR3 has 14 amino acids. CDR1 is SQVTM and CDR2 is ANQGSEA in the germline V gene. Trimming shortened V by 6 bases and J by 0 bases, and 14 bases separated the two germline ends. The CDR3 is CSVPRGSMNTEAFF. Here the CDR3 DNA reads TGCAGCGTCCCCCGGGGCAGTATGAACACTGAAGCTTTCTTT.

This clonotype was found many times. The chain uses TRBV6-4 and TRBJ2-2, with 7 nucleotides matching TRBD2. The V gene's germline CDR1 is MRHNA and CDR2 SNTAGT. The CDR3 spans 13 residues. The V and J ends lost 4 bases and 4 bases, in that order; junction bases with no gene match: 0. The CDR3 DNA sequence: TGTGCCAGCAGTGGGACTAGCACCGGGGAGCTGTTTTTT. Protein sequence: CASSGTSTGELFF.

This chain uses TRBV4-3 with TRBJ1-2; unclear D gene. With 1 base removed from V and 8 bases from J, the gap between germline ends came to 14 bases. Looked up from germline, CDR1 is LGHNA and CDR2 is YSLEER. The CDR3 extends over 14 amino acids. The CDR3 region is CASSQGWRVGGYTF. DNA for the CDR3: TGCGCCAGCAGCCAAGGGTGGAGGGTAGGCGGCTACACCTTC.

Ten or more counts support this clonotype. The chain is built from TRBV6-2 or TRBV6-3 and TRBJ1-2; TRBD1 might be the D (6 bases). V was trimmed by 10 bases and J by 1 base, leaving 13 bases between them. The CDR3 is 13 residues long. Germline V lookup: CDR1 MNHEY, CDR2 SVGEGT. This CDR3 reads CATRQDDNYGYTF. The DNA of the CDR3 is TGTGCCACCCGACAGGACGATAACTATGGCTACACCTTC.

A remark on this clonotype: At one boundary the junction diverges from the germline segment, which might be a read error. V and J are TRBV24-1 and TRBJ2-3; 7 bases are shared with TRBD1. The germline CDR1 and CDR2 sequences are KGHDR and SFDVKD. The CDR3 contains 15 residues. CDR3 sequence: CATSDLTTGSDTQSF. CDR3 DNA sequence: TGTGCCACCAGTGATCTCACGACAGGGTCTGATACGCAGTCTTTT.

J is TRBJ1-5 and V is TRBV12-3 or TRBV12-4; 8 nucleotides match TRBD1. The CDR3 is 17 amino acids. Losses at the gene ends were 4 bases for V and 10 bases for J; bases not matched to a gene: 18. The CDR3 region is CASSSNLLGTGKGPQHF. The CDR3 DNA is TGTGCCAGCAGTTCCAATCTTCTGGGGACAGGCAAGGGTCCCCAGCATTTT.

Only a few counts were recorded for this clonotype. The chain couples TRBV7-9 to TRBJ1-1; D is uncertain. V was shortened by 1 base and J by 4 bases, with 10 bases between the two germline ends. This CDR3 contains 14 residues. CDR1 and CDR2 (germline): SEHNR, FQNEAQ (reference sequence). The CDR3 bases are TGTGCCAGCAGCTTAGTATTAGGAAGCACTGAAGCTTTCTTT. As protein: CASSLVLGSTEAFF.

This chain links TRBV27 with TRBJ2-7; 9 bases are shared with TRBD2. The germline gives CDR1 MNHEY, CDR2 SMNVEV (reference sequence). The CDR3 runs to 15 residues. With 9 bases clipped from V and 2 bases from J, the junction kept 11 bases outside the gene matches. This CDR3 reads CASTTAGGTTYEQYF. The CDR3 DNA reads TGTGCCAGTACGACCGCGGGAGGGACGACCTACGAGCAGTACTTC.

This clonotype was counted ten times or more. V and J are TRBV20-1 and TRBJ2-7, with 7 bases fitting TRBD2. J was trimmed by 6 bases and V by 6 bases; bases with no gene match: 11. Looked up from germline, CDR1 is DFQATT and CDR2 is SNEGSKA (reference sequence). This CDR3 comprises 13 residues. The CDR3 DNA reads TGCAGTGCCAGGCGGACTAGGAGTGCCGAGCAGTACTTC. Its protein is CSARRTRSAEQYF.

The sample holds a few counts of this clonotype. DNA for the CDR3: TGTGCCAGCAGCGTACTAGGTGGGAACAATGAGCAGTTCTTC. It encodes CASSVLGGNNEQFF. V and J are TRBV9 and TRBJ2-1; D ambiguous. The V end was cut by 1 base, the J end by 5 bases, with 10 bases between. The germline gives CDR1 SGDLS, CDR2 YYNGEE. CDR3 length: 14 amino acids.

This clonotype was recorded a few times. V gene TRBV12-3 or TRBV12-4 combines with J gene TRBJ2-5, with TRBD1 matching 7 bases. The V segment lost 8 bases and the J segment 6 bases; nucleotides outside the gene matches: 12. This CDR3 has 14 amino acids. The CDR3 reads CASGNWDSRKTQYF. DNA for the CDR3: TGTGCCAGCGGAAACTGGGACAGCCGAAAGACCCAGTACTTC.

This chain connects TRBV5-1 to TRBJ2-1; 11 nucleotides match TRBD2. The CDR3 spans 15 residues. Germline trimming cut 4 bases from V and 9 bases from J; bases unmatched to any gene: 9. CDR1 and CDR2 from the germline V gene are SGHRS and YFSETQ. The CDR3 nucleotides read TGCGCCAGCAGCGCCCCGGGACTAGCGGAGGGTGAGCAGTTCTTC. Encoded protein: CASSAPGLAEGEQFF.

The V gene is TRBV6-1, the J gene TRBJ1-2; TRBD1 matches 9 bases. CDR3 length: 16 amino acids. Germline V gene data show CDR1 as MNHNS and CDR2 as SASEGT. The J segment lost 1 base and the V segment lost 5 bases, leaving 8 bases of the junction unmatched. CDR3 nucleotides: TGTGCCAGCAGTCAAACAGGGGGCTTGCGTAACTATGGCTACACCTTC. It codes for CASSQTGGLRNYGYTF.

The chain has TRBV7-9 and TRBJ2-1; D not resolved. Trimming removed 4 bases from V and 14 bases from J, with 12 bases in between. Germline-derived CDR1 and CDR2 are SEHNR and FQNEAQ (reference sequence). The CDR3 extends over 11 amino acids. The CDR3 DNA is TGTGCCAGCAGCTCCGGCCTATGGAAGTTCTTC. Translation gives CASSSGLWKFF. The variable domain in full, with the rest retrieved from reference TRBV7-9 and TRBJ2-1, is DTGVSQNPRHKITKRGQNVTFRCDPISEHNRLYWYRQTLGQGPEFLTYFQNEAQLEKSRLLSDRFSAERPKGSFSTLEIQRTEQGDSAMYLCASSSGLWKFFGPGTRLTVL.

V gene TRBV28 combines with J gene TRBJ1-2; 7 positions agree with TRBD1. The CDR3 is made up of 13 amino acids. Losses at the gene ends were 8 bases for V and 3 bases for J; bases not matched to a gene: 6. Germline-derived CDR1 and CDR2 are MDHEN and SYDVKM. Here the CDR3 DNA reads TGTGCCAGCCACTCCGGGACAGACTATGGCTACACCTTC. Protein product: CASHSGTDYGYTF.